The present T cell receptor (beta chain) was sequenced within a study of cytomegalovirus exposure and HLA in healthy donors. Whole-study results and caveats: Later on, an analysis tied roughly 17,000 TCR beta sequences to HLA alleles at 0.05 false discovery rate. TCR beta chain V- and J-gene trimming was linked, in a later analysis, to a missense variant in DCLRE1C. In a later analysis, the majority of CMV-associated beta chains seemingly showed HLA restriction.

60 Vbeta and 13 Jbeta primers were used in PCR. Assay used: immunoSEQ multiplex PCR; TCRdb lists only in-frame clones, some missing. The data contain approximately 150,000 clones, around 80% of them singletons. Looked up from germline, CDR1 is MNHEY and CDR2 is SVGAGI. This CDR3 has 14 amino acids. The V and J ends lost 6 bases and 1 base respectively, with 12 bases between them. As regards this clone: The antigen remains undetermined.

The chain recombines TRBV6-5 with TRBJ1-2; possibly TRBD1 for D (5 bases). The sequence derives from a male donor in good health and CMV-seronegative. Sequencing input: PBMCs. The CDR3 region is CASSVSQVNYGYTF. The CDR3 DNA sequence: TGTGCCAGCAGCGTTTCACAGGTTAACTATGGCTACACCTTC.